This T cell receptor beta chain was found in a study of T cell changes during pregnancy in multiple sclerosis. Sequencing was performed with immunoSEQ multiplex PCR; in TCRdb, only in-frame clones are kept and a portion is missing. This table has 65,000 to 80,000 clones, about nine tenths appearing once. The CDR3 spans 17 residues. This chain connects TRBV21-1 to TRBJ2-1; the table's D call of TRBD2 was not tested on the DNA. TRBV21-1 is shown as a pseudogene. The material was peripheral blood, obtained in the third trimester of pregnancy. The receptor was isolated from a female donor with multiple sclerosis, enrolled in a pregnancy study. CDR3 sequence reads: CASSKGATRGTYNEQFF. CDR3 DNA sequence: TGTGCCAGCAGCAAAGGGGCGACGCGGGGGACCTACAATGAGCAGTTCTTC.